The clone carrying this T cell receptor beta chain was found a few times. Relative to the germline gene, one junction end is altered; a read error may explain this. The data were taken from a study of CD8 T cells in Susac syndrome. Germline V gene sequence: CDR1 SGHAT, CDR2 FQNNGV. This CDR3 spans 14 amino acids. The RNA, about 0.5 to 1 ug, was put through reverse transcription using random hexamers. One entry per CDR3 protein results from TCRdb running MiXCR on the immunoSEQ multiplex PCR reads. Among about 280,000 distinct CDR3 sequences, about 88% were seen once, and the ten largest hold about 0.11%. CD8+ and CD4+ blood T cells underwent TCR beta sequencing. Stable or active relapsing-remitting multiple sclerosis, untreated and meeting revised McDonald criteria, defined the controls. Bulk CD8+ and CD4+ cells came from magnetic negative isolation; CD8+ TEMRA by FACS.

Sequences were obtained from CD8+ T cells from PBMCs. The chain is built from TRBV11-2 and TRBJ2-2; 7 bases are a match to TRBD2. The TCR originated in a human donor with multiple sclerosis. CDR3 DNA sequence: TGTGCCAGCTTGGGAGGGCCGAACACCGGGGAGCAGTTTTTT. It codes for CASLGGPNTGEQFF. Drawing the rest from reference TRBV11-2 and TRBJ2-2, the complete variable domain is EAGVAQSPRYKIIEKRQSVAFWCNPISGHATLYWYQQILGQGPKLLIQFQNNGVVDDSQLPKDRFSAERLKGVDSTLKIQPAKLEDSAVYLCASLGGPNTGEQFFGEGSRLTVL.